These 3 T cell receptor beta chains originate from one sample sequenced in a study of T cell repertoires in cytomegalovirus infection. The antigens these receptors bind are not known. TCRdb re-derived calls from the reads in MiXCR, one entry per CDR3 protein. The sample lists roughly 120,000 distinct CDR3 sequences; around 10% were seen once. Input material: PBMCs, sequenced either directly or after in vitro stimulation (not recorded which). Source of these receptors: a human donor in good health (CMV status not recorded). Some clones in this sample may be carry-over from other donors' samples.

This clonotype was seen many times. This sequence joins TRBV6-2 or TRBV6-3 and TRBJ2-1; TRBD2 might be the D (6 bases). In germline, CDR1 is MNHEY, CDR2 SVGEGT. Trimming stripped 7 bases from V and 7 bases from J, with 20 bases between. The CDR3 is made up of 15 amino acids. The CDR3 DNA sequence: TGTGCCAGCACCCTTGGAGGGAAGTCGGTGAATGAGCAGTTCTTC. Its translation is CASTLGGKSVNEQFF.

This clonotype showed up just a few times. CDR3 sequence (DNA): TGCGCCAGCAGCCGTGGGGGGACAGGGTCCGGGAACACTGAAGCTTTCTTT. Its protein product is CASSRGGTGSGNTEAFF. The rearrangement uses TRBV5-1 and TRBJ1-1, with TRBD1 matching 9 bases. The CDR3 runs to 17 residues. CDR1 is SGHRS and CDR2 is YFSETQ in the germline V gene. Germline trimming cut 4 bases from V and 1 base from J; bases unmatched to any gene: 11.

V and J are TRBV6-5 and TRBJ1-3, with D uncertain. V was shortened by 0 bases and J by 0 bases, with 6 bases between the two germline ends. The CDR3 extends over 15 amino acids. CDR1 is MNHEY and CDR2 is SVGAGI in the germline V gene. The CDR3 DNA follows: TGTGCCAGCAGTTACTCGGCTAGCTCTGGAAACACCATATATTTT. As protein: CASSYSASSGNTIYF.